This TCR beta chain emerged from a study of sequential checkpoint blockade in melanoma. Study context: First-line arms were nivolumab then ipilimumab, or the reverse, randomized 1:1. Maintenance nivolumab came after either treatment sequence.

A single count supports this clone. Stated treatment: randomized to nivolumab then ipilimumab (arm A) or the reverse (arm B). No patient had prior DNA-damaging chemotherapy. Sorted cells were live CD3+CD8+, lacking CD19 and CD56, from PBMCs. The protocol was immunoSEQ multiplex PCR, while the TCRdb copy is restricted to in-frame clones and leaves out a portion. The sample has about 22,000 clones; 55% to 70% are singletons. CDR3 length equals 15 residues. The V segment lost 3 bases and the J segment 7 bases; nucleotides outside the gene matches: 12. Germline V gene lookup returns CDR1 MNHEY and CDR2 SMNVEV (reference sequence).

Sequences were derived from CD8+ T cells sorted from blood (inferred from file names), sampled from a patient given nivolumab and ipilimumab in sequence. The chain uses TRBV27 and TRBJ2-7, with 7 positions matching TRBD1. The sequence derives from a human donor with melanoma. CDR3 sequence (DNA): TGTGCCAGCAGTTTGTTCCAACAGGGGCCGGGGGAGCAGTACTTC. Its translation is CASSLFQQGPGEQYF.